The clone carrying this TCR beta chain occurred many times. TCRdb ran MiXCR on the 5' RACE reads and lists one entry per CDR3 protein. The top ten hold 36% of the sample, which has 40,000 or so distinct CDR3 sequences, 2.5% to 3.5% seen once. Trimming took off 3 bases at V and 4 bases at J, with 14 bases between the two ends. The germline CDR1 and CDR2 sequences are SGHRS and YFSETQ. This CDR3 spans 16 amino acids. This sample was taken from a study of spatial heterogeneity in lung cancer. Time point described: sample taken at primary tumor resection. The authors sequenced whole RNA from tumor, nontumor lung or frozen PBMC without sorting.

The receptor was isolated from a male donor with early-stage non-small cell lung cancer. Source: normal lung tissue next to the tumor, taken at surgery. The chain is built from TRBV5-1 and TRBJ2-6; perhaps D is TRBD1 or TRBD2 (5 bases each). The CDR3 region is CASSWGPTGGANVLTF. CDR3 in DNA: TGCGCCAGCAGCTGGGGACCGACTGGCGGGGCCAACGTCCTGACTTTC.